These 8 T cell receptor beta chains were sequenced from one sample in a study of cytomegalovirus exposure and HLA in healthy donors. PCR employed 60 Vbeta and 13 Jbeta primers. Using immunoSEQ multiplex PCR, the repertoire was profiled, and TCRdb retains in-frame clones only, with some absent. The sample gives some 97,000 clones, around 79% of which show up once; about 14% is in the top ten. Sequences were obtained from PBMCs. These receptors were taken from a male donor in good health and CMV-seropositive.

This rearrangement joins TRBV6-4 to TRBJ2-1; 10 positions agree with TRBD2. The J segment lost 3 bases and the V segment lost 0 bases, leaving 2 bases of the junction unmatched. In germline, CDR1 is MRHNA, CDR2 SNTAGT. The length of the CDR3 is 16 residues. The CDR3 nucleotides are TGTGCCAGCAGTGACTCGGGGACTAGCGACTACAATGAGCAGTTCTTC. This gives the protein CASSDSGTSDYNEQFF.

This clone has a handful of counts. The rearrangement uses TRBV28 and TRBJ1-6; a possible D gene is TRBD1 (5 bases). V lost 6 bases and J lost 6, with 15 bases in between. The CDR3 is made up of 15 amino acids. Germline loops: CDR1 MDHEN, CDR2 SYDVKM. CDR3 sequence reads: CASSSTAGPNSPLHF. CDR3 in DNA: TGTGCCAGCAGCTCCACCGCGGGACCTAATTCACCCCTCCACTTT.

The chain links TRBV4-1 to TRBJ2-5; D is perhaps TRBD2 (5 bases). The CDR3 spans 15 residues. Germline V gene sequence: CDR1 MGHRA, CDR2 YSYEKL. V was pared by 5 bases and J by 1 base, with 14 bases between. CDR3 nucleotide sequence: TGCGCCAGCAGCTCATTCGGGGTACCCCAAGAGACCCAGTACTTC. It translates to CASSSFGVPQETQYF.

The V gene is TRBV29-1, the J gene TRBJ2-3, with 9 nucleotides matching TRBD1. With V trimmed by 5 bases and J by 1 base, 1 base remained unmatched. The germline gives CDR1 SQVTM, CDR2 ANQGSEA. The CDR3 runs to 13 residues. CDR3 sequence reads: CSVWTGGTDTQYF. CDR3 bases: TGCAGCGTTTGGACAGGGGGCACAGATACGCAGTATTTT.

The chain combines TRBV7-9 with TRBJ2-1, with a weak D call TRBD2 (5 bases). With 5 bases removed from V and 7 bases from J, the gap between germline ends came to 24 bases. The germline CDR1 and CDR2 sequences are SEHNR and FQNEAQ (reference sequence). This CDR3 has 17 residues. CDR3: CASSPLIRARRMNEQFF. The CDR3, as DNA: TGTGCCAGCAGCCCTTTAATCCGCGCTCGGAGGATGAATGAGCAGTTCTTC. Full variable domain (rest looked up from reference TRBV7-9 and TRBJ2-1): DTGVSQNPRHKITKRGQNVTFRCDPISEHNRLYWYRQTLGQGPEFLTYFQNEAQLEKSRLLSDRFSAERPKGSFSTLEIQRTEQGDSAMYLCASSPLIRARRMNEQFFGPGTRLTVL.

This clone was seen more than once but under ten times. This rearrangement joins TRBV7-2 to TRBJ1-2, with D unclear. V lost 0 bases, J lost 0 bases, and 8 bases lay in between. The length of the CDR3 is 15 residues. The germline gives CDR1 SGHTA, CDR2 FQGNSA. In nucleotides, the CDR3 is TGTGCCAGCAGCTTAGCGGCGACAACTAACTATGGCTACACCTTC. Residues: CASSLAATTNYGYTF.

The chain carries TRBV5-4 and TRBJ2-2, with unresolved D. Germline CDR1 SGHNT, CDR2 YYREEE (reference sequence). This CDR3 comprises 14 residues. Trimming stripped 1 base from V and 2 bases from J, with 6 bases between. The CDR3 nucleotides are TGTGCCAGCAGCTTGAGCCCAAACACCGGGGAGCTGTTTTTT. Amino acid sequence: CASSLSPNTGELFF.

The rearrangement links TRBV6-4 to TRBJ2-1; 8 positions agree with TRBD2. CDR1 and CDR2 (germline): MRHNA, SNTAGT. The CDR3 has 17 residues. V was pared by 2 bases and J by 0 bases, with 6 bases of the junction left unmatched. In nucleotides, the CDR3 is TGTGCCAGCAGTGACGGATGGCGGGGGGTCTCCTACAATGAGCAGTTCTTC. It yields the protein CASSDGWRGVSYNEQFF.